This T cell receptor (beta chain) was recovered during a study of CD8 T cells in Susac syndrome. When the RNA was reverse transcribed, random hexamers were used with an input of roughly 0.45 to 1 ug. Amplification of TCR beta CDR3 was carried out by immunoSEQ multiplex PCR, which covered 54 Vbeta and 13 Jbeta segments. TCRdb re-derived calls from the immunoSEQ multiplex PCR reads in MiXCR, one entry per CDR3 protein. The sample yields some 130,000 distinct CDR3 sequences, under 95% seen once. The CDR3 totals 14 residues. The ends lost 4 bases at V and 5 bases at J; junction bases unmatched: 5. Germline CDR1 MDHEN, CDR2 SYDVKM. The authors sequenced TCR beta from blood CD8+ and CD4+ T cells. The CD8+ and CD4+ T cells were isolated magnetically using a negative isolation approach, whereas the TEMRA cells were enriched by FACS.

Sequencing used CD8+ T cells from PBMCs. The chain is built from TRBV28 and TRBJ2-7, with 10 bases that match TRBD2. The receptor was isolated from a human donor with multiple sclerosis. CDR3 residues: CASSSRSGRDEQYF. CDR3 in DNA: TGTGCCAGCAGTTCCCGCAGCGGGAGGGACGAGCAGTACTTC.